The 3 T cell receptor beta chains below come from one sample, sequenced in a study of Ad26.COV2.S vaccination and SARS-CoV-2 variants. Sequencing used immunoSEQ multiplex PCR; TCRdb keeps in-frame clones, though not all of them. Seen here are around 300,000 clones, 75% to 90% observed once, and the top ten hold 5%. As to treatment: roughly 19 received Ad26.COV2.S at low or high dose, single or two shots; about five received placebo; per-sample allocation not given. On day 63 after the first injection, vaccine and placebo recipients gave samples. The material sequenced was peripheral blood, taken in a trial of Ad26.COV2.S vaccine versus placebo. These receptors came from a person aged 18-60 years who received the Ad26.COV2.S COVID-19 vaccine or a placebo.

V gene TRBV12-5 combines with J gene TRBJ2-2; D is undetermined. The germline V gene has CDR1 LGHNT and CDR2 FRNRAP. The CDR3 contains 14 residues. V gave up 2 bases and J gave up 3 bases, with 7 bases separating them. The CDR3 is CASGLLGHTGELFF. In DNA, the CDR3 is TGTGCTAGTGGTTTGTTAGGTCACACCGGGGAGCTGTTTTTT.

This rearrangement joins TRBV9 to TRBJ1-1; D unclear. The CDR3 is made up of 17 amino acids. Germline CDR1 and CDR2: SGDLS and YYNGEE. The V gene lost 3 bases and the J gene lost 0 bases, with 18 bases spanning the gap. The CDR3: CASSAPPDKSMNTEAFF. The DNA for the CDR3 is TGTGCCAGCAGCGCACCTCCCGACAAATCCATGAACACTGAAGCTTTCTTT. The full variable domain, rest sourced from reference TRBV9 and TRBJ1-1, is DSGVTQTPKHLITATGQRVTLRCSPRSGDLSVYWYQQSLDQGLQFLIQYYNGEERAKGNILERFSAQQFPDLHSELNLSSLELGDSALYFCASSAPPDKSMNTEAFFGQGTRLTVV.

The V call is TRBV6-1, the J call TRBJ1-5; D may be TRBD1 (5 bases). The CDR3 contains 15 residues. V dropped 2 bases and J dropped 5 bases, with 13 bases sitting between them. Germline V lookup: CDR1 MNHNS, CDR2 SASEGT. The CDR3 coding sequence is TGTGCCAGCAGTGAAATGTTAAGGGACTATCAGCCCCAGCATTTT. This translates into CASSEMLRDYQPQHF.